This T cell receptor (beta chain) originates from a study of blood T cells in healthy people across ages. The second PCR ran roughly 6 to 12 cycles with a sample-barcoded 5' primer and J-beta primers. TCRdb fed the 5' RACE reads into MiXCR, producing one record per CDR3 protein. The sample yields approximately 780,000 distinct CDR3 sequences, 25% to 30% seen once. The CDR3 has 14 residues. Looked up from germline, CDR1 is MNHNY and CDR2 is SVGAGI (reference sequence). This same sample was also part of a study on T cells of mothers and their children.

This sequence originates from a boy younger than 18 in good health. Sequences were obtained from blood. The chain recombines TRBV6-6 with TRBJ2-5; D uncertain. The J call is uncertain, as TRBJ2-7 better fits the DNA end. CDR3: CASSYFPVSYEQYF. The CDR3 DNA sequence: TGTGCCAGCAGTTACTTCCCGGTCTCCTACGAGCAGTACTTC.